This is a list of T cell receptor beta chains from one sample in a study of shared clonotypes between healthy human individuals. Profiling relied on immunoSEQ multiplex PCR, and the TCRdb table lists in-frame clones only, not all of them. Here the sample spans approximately 2.3 million clones, more than 80% being singletons. Material: naive CD4+ T cells from PBMCs. These TCRs come from a man younger than 35 in good health. Some clones in this sample may be carry-over from other donors' samples. The CDR3 runs from the conserved cysteine through the conserved F or W. The order of the fields is CDR3 protein, CDR3 DNA, clone size, V gene, D gene, J gene. D genes are given only for firm matches. Expanded clones are given a class, and other clones once, few, many or no size at all.

CDR3aa: CASSLGGTTPYEQYF
CDR3nt: TGTGCCAGCAGCCTCGGGGGGACGACCCCCTACGAGCAGTACTTC
abundance: .
v_gene: TRBV7-2
d_gene: TRBD2
j_gene: TRBJ2-7

CDR3aa: CASSLSLGRETQYF
CDR3nt: TGCGCCAGCAGCTTAAGTCTAGGCAGGGAGACCCAGTACTTC
abundance: .
v_gene: TRBV5-1
d_gene: .
j_gene: TRBJ2-5

CDR3aa: CASRVDVNTGELFF
CDR3nt: TGTGCCAGCAGAGTGGACGTGAACACCGGGGAGCTGTTTTTT
abundance: .
v_gene: TRBV27
d_gene: .
j_gene: TRBJ2-2

CDR3aa: CASSLSGTKPNQPQHF
CDR3nt: TGTGCCAGCAGTTTATCCGGGACAAAGCCCAATCAGCCCCAGCATTTT
abundance: .
v_gene: TRBV27
d_gene: .
j_gene: TRBJ1-5

CDR3aa: CASSQTTNYGYTF
CDR3nt: TGTGCCAGCTCCCAGACAACTAACTATGGCTACACCTTC
abundance: .
v_gene: TRBV18
d_gene: .
j_gene: TRBJ1-2

CDR3aa: CASSLSSGGYNEKLFF
CDR3nt: TGTGCCAGCAGTTTGTCCTCAGGGGGCTATAATGAAAAACTGTTTTTT
abundance: .
v_gene: TRBV28
d_gene: TRBD1
j_gene: TRBJ1-4

CDR3aa: CASSLADRGSTEAFF
CDR3nt: TGTGCCAGCAGCTTGGCGGACAGGGGTAGCACTGAAGCTTTCTTT
abundance: .
v_gene: TRBV5-4
d_gene: TRBD1
j_gene: TRBJ1-1

CDR3aa: CASSGLAANEETQYF
CDR3nt: TGTGCCAGTAGTGGGTTGGCGGCCAATGAAGAGACCCAGTACTTC
abundance: once
v_gene: TRBV19
d_gene: .
j_gene: TRBJ2-5

CDR3aa: CATTSGNTIYF
CDR3nt: TGCGCCACCACGTCTGGAAACACCATATATTTT
abundance: .
v_gene: TRBV5-1
d_gene: .
j_gene: TRBJ1-3

CDR3aa: CASKGEGPEAFF
CDR3nt: TGTGCCAGCAAGGGGGAAGGCCCTGAAGCTTTCTTT
abundance: .
v_gene: TRBV28
d_gene: .
j_gene: TRBJ1-1

CDR3aa: CASSFPGTGYNEQFF
CDR3nt: TGTGCCAGCAGCTTCCCCGGGACGGGCTACAATGAGCAGTTCTTC
abundance: .
v_gene: TRBV7-2
d_gene: .
j_gene: TRBJ2-1

CDR3aa: CASSLGPSTEAFF
CDR3nt: TGTGCCAGCAGCTTGGGACCGAGCACTGAAGCTTTCTTT
abundance: .
v_gene: TRBV5-5
d_gene: .
j_gene: TRBJ1-1

CDR3aa: CASSLIPTAGQPQHF
CDR3nt: TGTGCCAGCAGTTTAATCCCCACCGCAGGACAGCCCCAGCATTTT
abundance: .
v_gene: TRBV27
d_gene: .
j_gene: TRBJ1-5

CDR3aa: CASSLDRADYGYTF
CDR3nt: TGTGCCAGCAGCCTCGACAGGGCTGACTATGGCTACACCTTC
abundance: .
v_gene: TRBV7-8
d_gene: TRBD1
j_gene: TRBJ1-2

CDR3aa: CASSLQANYGYTF
CDR3nt: TGTGCCAGCAGCCTACAGGCTAACTATGGCTACACCTTC
abundance: once
v_gene: TRBV9
d_gene: .
j_gene: TRBJ1-2

CDR3aa: CASSVAAASGELFF
CDR3nt: TGTGCCAGCAGCGTAGCTGCGGCATCCGGGGAGCTGTTTTTT
abundance: .
v_gene: TRBV9
d_gene: .
j_gene: TRBJ2-2

CDR3aa: CASRGSTGELFF
CDR3nt: TGTGCCAGCAGAGGGTCCACCGGGGAGCTGTTTTTT
abundance: .
v_gene: TRBV6-6
d_gene: .
j_gene: TRBJ2-2

CDR3aa: CASSDSEGADTQYF
CDR3nt: TGTGCCAGCAGTGACTCAGAGGGGGCAGATACGCAGTATTTT
abundance: .
v_gene: TRBV6-4
d_gene: .
j_gene: TRBJ2-3

CDR3aa: CATSRGLAGAYNEQFF
CDR3nt: TGTGCCACCAGCAGAGGGCTAGCGGGGGCCTACAATGAGCAGTTCTTC
abundance: .
v_gene: TRBV15
d_gene: TRBD2
j_gene: TRBJ2-1

CDR3aa: CASSPQMYRGSDQPQHF
CDR3nt: TGTGCCAGCTCACCACAGATGTACAGGGGTTCCGATCAGCCCCAGCATTTT
abundance: .
v_gene: TRBV18
d_gene: TRBD1
j_gene: TRBJ1-5

CDR3aa: CASSQPIAGRYNEQFF
CDR3nt: TGCGCCAGCAGCCAACCCATAGCGGGGAGATACAATGAGCAGTTCTTC
abundance: .
v_gene: TRBV4-1
d_gene: TRBD2
j_gene: TRBJ2-1

CDR3aa: CASSEPGWSSAFF
CDR3nt: TGTGCCAGCAGTGAACCCGGGTGGTCTTCAGCTTTCTTT
abundance: .
v_gene: TRBV6-1
d_gene: .
j_gene: TRBJ1-1

CDR3aa: CASSAYREYEQYF
CDR3nt: TGTGCCAGCAGCGCATACAGGGAATACGAGCAGTACTTC
abundance: .
v_gene: TRBV7-8
d_gene: .
j_gene: TRBJ2-7

CDR3aa: CASSSGTGGHPYSYNEQFF
CDR3nt: TGTGCCAGCAGCTCCGGGACAGGGGGACACCCATACTCCTACAATGAGCAGTTCTTC
abundance: .
v_gene: TRBV5-4
d_gene: TRBD1
j_gene: TRBJ2-1

CDR3aa: CASSFRAYEQYF
CDR3nt: TGTGCCAGCAGCTTTAGGGCCTACGAGCAGTACTTC
abundance: .
v_gene: TRBV5-8
d_gene: .
j_gene: TRBJ2-7

CDR3aa: CASSKHGTEVYEQYF
CDR3nt: TGTGCCAGCAGCAAGCACGGGACAGAAGTATACGAGCAGTACTTC
abundance: .
v_gene: TRBV28
d_gene: TRBD1
j_gene: TRBJ2-7

CDR3aa: CASSAARQGNYGYTF
CDR3nt: TGTGCCAGCAGTGCAGCCCGACAGGGTAACTATGGCTACACCTTC
abundance: .
v_gene: TRBV25-1
d_gene: TRBD1
j_gene: TRBJ1-2

CDR3aa: CASSFRLARSYNEQFF
CDR3nt: TGTGCCAGCAGCTTTCGACTAGCGAGGTCCTACAATGAGCAGTTCTTC
abundance: .
v_gene: TRBV5-5
d_gene: TRBD2
j_gene: TRBJ2-1

CDR3aa: CASSISADSSNQPQHF
CDR3nt: TGTGCCAGTAGTATATCTGCGGACAGTAGCAATCAGCCCCAGCATTTT
abundance: .
v_gene: TRBV19
d_gene: .
j_gene: TRBJ1-5

CDR3aa: CASSPPPRGGTEAFF
CDR3nt: TGTGCCAGCAGTCCACCCCCGAGGGGAGGGACTGAAGCTTTCTTT
abundance: .
v_gene: TRBV2
d_gene: .
j_gene: TRBJ1-1

CDR3aa: CASSPSAGQDEQYF
CDR3nt: TGTGCCAGCTCACCCTCGGCGGGTCAGGACGAGCAGTACTTC
abundance: once
v_gene: TRBV18
d_gene: .
j_gene: TRBJ2-7

CDR3aa: CASSRPGGRNEQFF
CDR3nt: TGTGCCAGCAGCCGCCCGGGTGGACGCAATGAGCAGTTCTTC
abundance: .
v_gene: TRBV7-2
d_gene: .
j_gene: TRBJ2-1

CDR3aa: CASSAVGTRNEQFF
CDR3nt: TGTGCCAGCAGCGCGGTAGGGACACGGAATGAGCAGTTCTTC
abundance: .
v_gene: TRBV5-5
d_gene: .
j_gene: TRBJ2-1

CDR3aa: CSVTGTSVYEQFF
CDR3nt: TGCAGCGTTACAGGGACTAGCGTCTATGAGCAGTTCTTC
abundance: .
v_gene: TRBV29-1
d_gene: TRBD2
j_gene: TRBJ2-1

CDR3aa: CASSASGRANNEQFF
CDR3nt: TGTGCCAGCAGTGCTAGCGGGAGGGCCAATAATGAGCAGTTCTTC
abundance: once
v_gene: TRBV2
d_gene: TRBD2
j_gene: TRBJ2-1

CDR3aa: CASSPGLAGVVEQFF
CDR3nt: TGTGCCAGCAGCCCTGGACTAGCGGGAGTGGTTGAGCAGTTCTTC
abundance: once
v_gene: TRBV5-4
d_gene: TRBD2
j_gene: TRBJ2-1

CDR3aa: CASSSRDGEFNEQFF
CDR3nt: TGTGCCAGCAGCTCCCGGGACGGGGAGTTCAATGAGCAGTTCTTC
abundance: .
v_gene: TRBV7-7
d_gene: .
j_gene: TRBJ2-1

CDR3aa: CASSPADFNQPQHF
CDR3nt: TGCGCCAGCAGTCCGGCCGATTTCAATCAGCCCCAGCATTTT
abundance: .
v_gene: TRBV5-1
d_gene: .
j_gene: TRBJ1-5

CDR3aa: CASSARTGTEAFF
CDR3nt: TGTGCCAGCAGCGCCCGGACAGGGACAGAAGCTTTCTTT
abundance: .
v_gene: TRBV13
d_gene: TRBD1
j_gene: TRBJ1-1

CDR3aa: CASSLSPGTGELFF
CDR3nt: TGTGCCAGCAGCTTATCCCCGGGCACCGGGGAGCTGTTTTTT
abundance: .
v_gene: TRBV7-3
d_gene: .
j_gene: TRBJ2-2

CDR3aa: CASSQDVRDGYNEQFF
CDR3nt: TGTGCCAGCAGCCAAGATGTGAGGGACGGCTACAATGAGCAGTTCTTC
abundance: .
v_gene: TRBV4-2
d_gene: .
j_gene: TRBJ2-1

CDR3aa: CAWIVWSLLNIQYF
CDR3nt: TGTGCCTGGATTGTATGGTCGCTTTTAAACATTCAGTACTTC
abundance: .
v_gene: TRBV30
d_gene: .
j_gene: TRBJ2-4

CDR3aa: CASSSEGNRPQHF
CDR3nt: TGTGCCAGCAGTTCCGAGGGTAATCGGCCCCAGCATTTT
abundance: .
v_gene: TRBV27
d_gene: .
j_gene: TRBJ1-5

CDR3aa: CASSLTLTGELFF
CDR3nt: TGTGCCAGCAGTTTAACCCTCACCGGGGAGCTGTTTTTT
abundance: .
v_gene: TRBV28
d_gene: .
j_gene: TRBJ2-2

CDR3aa: CASSGAGGVTPYEQYF
CDR3nt: TGTGCCAGCAGCGGGGCGGGAGGGGTTACGCCCTACGAGCAGTACTTC
abundance: .
v_gene: TRBV2
d_gene: TRBD2
j_gene: TRBJ2-7

CDR3aa: CASSDRVNTEAFF
CDR3nt: TGTGCCAGCAGTGATCGGGTGAACACTGAAGCTTTCTTT
abundance: .
v_gene: TRBV2
d_gene: .
j_gene: TRBJ1-1

CDR3aa: CATSRDLNPTYEQYF
CDR3nt: TGTGCCACCAGCAGAGATCTAAACCCTACCTACGAGCAGTACTTC
abundance: once
v_gene: TRBV15
d_gene: .
j_gene: TRBJ2-7

CDR3aa: CSVQGRMNTEAFF
CDR3nt: TGCAGCGTTCAAGGTAGGATGAACACTGAAGCTTTCTTT
abundance: .
v_gene: TRBV29-1
d_gene: .
j_gene: TRBJ1-1

CDR3aa: CASSTQGAITGTEAFF
CDR3nt: TGTGCCAGCAGCACACAGGGGGCGATCACGGGGACTGAAGCTTTCTTT
abundance: .
v_gene: TRBV7-2
d_gene: TRBD1
j_gene: TRBJ1-1

CDR3aa: CASSKRSQGGYNEQFF
CDR3nt: TGTGCCAGCAGCAAAAGGTCACAGGGGGGCTACAATGAGCAGTTCTTC
abundance: .
v_gene: TRBV21-1
d_gene: .
j_gene: TRBJ2-1

CDR3aa: CASSPSGSGELFF
CDR3nt: TGTGCCAGCAGCCCTAGCGGCTCGGGGGAGCTGTTTTTT
abundance: .
v_gene: TRBV9
d_gene: TRBD2
j_gene: TRBJ2-2

CDR3aa: CATGGTQPQHF
CDR3nt: TGTGCGACCGGAGGGACTCAGCCCCAGCATTTT
abundance: .
v_gene: TRBV6-6
d_gene: .
j_gene: TRBJ1-5

CDR3aa: CASLQTGRNSYEQYF
CDR3nt: TGTGCCAGCCTCCAAACAGGGAGGAACTCCTACGAGCAGTACTTC
abundance: .
v_gene: TRBV28
d_gene: .
j_gene: TRBJ2-7

CDR3aa: CASSQVGINYGYTF
CDR3nt: TGCGCCAGCAGCCAAGTAGGGATCAACTATGGCTACACCTTC
abundance: .
v_gene: TRBV4-1
d_gene: .
j_gene: TRBJ1-2

CDR3aa: CASANPGQGFPETQYF
CDR3nt: TGCGCCAGCGCAAACCCGGGACAGGGTTTTCCGGAGACCCAGTACTTC
abundance: .
v_gene: TRBV4-1
d_gene: TRBD1
j_gene: TRBJ2-5

CDR3aa: CASSYSPKSTEAFF
CDR3nt: TGTGCCAGCAGTTACTCGCCCAAGAGCACTGAAGCTTTCTTT
abundance: .
v_gene: TRBV6-5
d_gene: .
j_gene: TRBJ1-1

CDR3aa: CASSLEERLRSYNEQFF
CDR3nt: TGTGCCAGCAGCTTAGAGGAGCGCCTACGCTCCTACAATGAGCAGTTCTTC
abundance: few
v_gene: TRBV7-8
d_gene: .
j_gene: TRBJ2-1

CDR3aa: CASSGGDRGLAKNIQYF
CDR3nt: TGTGCCAGCAGTGGCGGGGACAGGGGGCTCGCCAAAAACATTCAGTACTTC
abundance: .
v_gene: TRBV28
d_gene: TRBD1
j_gene: TRBJ2-4

CDR3aa: CASSEQGALRETQYF
CDR3nt: TGTGCCAGTAGCGAACAGGGGGCGTTACGGGAGACCCAGTACTTC
abundance: .
v_gene: TRBV19
d_gene: TRBD1
j_gene: TRBJ2-5